Listed here are 32 T cell receptor beta chains from one sample, sequenced in a study of T cells in Graves' hyperthyroidism and ophthalmopathy. What was amplified from RNA transcripts were TCR beta CDR3 regions. Primed by the HTBI set, a first-round RT-PCR was run on the TCR CDR3. TCRdb reanalysed the multiplex PCR reads using MiXCR and keeps one entry per CDR3 protein. The sample lists roughly 400,000 distinct CDR3 sequences; roughly 13% were seen once. Sequenced input: blood. Receptors originate from a man in his forties or fifties with Graves' ophthalmopathy.

In the case of this clonotype: One end of the junction fails to match germline, which may point to a read error. The chain uses TRBV10-3 and TRBJ2-6; no reliable D call. CDR1 is ENHRY and CDR2 is SYGVKD in the germline V gene. CDR3 length: 14 amino acids. This chain's CDR3 is CAVSESSGANVLTF. The CDR3 bases are TGTGCCGTCAGCGAAAGCTCTGGGGCCAACGTCCTGACTTTC.

This clonotype has ten or more counts. This chain links TRBV2 with TRBJ2-1; 12 bases align to TRBD2. The germline CDR1 and CDR2 sequences are SNHLY and FYNNEI. Trimming at V came to 6 bases and at J to 0 bases, leaving 9 bases not matched to a gene. This CDR3 region has 18 residues. The CDR3 region is CASRETSGRGRSYNEQFF. For the CDR3, the DNA is TGTGCCAGCAGAGAGACTAGCGGGAGAGGCCGCTCCTACAATGAGCAGTTCTTC.

In this sample, this clonotype turned up many times. The chain carries TRBV18 and TRBJ1-5; 11 positions match TRBD1. Germline CDR1 KGHSH, CDR2 LQKENI. CDR3 length equals 17 residues. Trimming at V came to 3 bases and at J to 2 bases, leaving 6 bases not matched to a gene. Here the CDR3 reads CASSPGQGGFGNQPQHF. DNA for the CDR3: TGTGCCAGCTCACCGGGACAGGGGGGGTTTGGCAATCAGCCCCAGCATTTT.

This clonotype was seen many times. The chain combines TRBV29-1 with TRBJ1-5, with a possible D match to TRBD1 (5 bases). The V and J ends lost 6 bases and 2 bases respectively, with 14 bases between them. Germline V lookup: CDR1 SQVTM, CDR2 ANQGSEA. This CDR3 comprises 14 residues. The CDR3 reads CSVTTGGGNQPQHF. CDR3 DNA: TGCAGCGTCACCACAGGAGGTGGCAATCAGCCCCAGCATTTT. The whole variable domain, filled in from reference TRBV29-1 and TRBJ1-5, reads SAVISQKPSRDICQRGTSLTIQCQVDSQVTMMFWYRQQPGQSLTLIATANQGSEATYESGFVIDKFPISRPNLTFSTLTVSNMSPEDSSIYLCSVTTGGGNQPQHFGDGTRLSIL.

This clonotype was counted at least ten times. CDR3 nucleotides: TGCAGTGCTATCGGGACTAGCGGGGGCGGTGAGCAGTTCTTC. Translating it yields CSAIGTSGGGEQFF. J is TRBJ2-1 and V is TRBV20-1; 14 bases are a match to TRBD2. Losses at the gene ends were 4 bases for V and 9 bases for J; bases not matched to a gene: 5. This CDR3 contains 14 residues. CDR1 DFQATT and CDR2 SNEGSKA come from the germline V gene (reference sequence).

This clonotype was seen many times. One end of the junction is discordant with germline, which a read error may explain. This chain uses TRBV7-7 with TRBJ2-5, with 11 bases identical to TRBD1. The CDR3 runs to 17 residues. The germline V gene encodes CDR1 SSHAT and CDR2 FNYEAQ (reference sequence). CDR3 sequence (DNA): TGTGCTAGCAGCTTAGTCGGACAGGGGGCCCCCCAAGAGACCCAGTACTTC. This codes for CASSLVGQGAPQETQYF.

This clonotype was seen at least ten times. The chain employs TRBV5-4 and TRBJ2-1; 16 bases agree with TRBD2. The CDR3 runs 17 residues. CDR1 is SGHNT, CDR2 YYREEE, per germline (reference sequence). J gave up 2 bases and V 4 bases, and 3 bases lay outside the gene matches. The CDR3 nucleotides are TGTGCCAGCAGCATAGGGACTAGCGGGAGGGCCTACAATGAGCAGTTCTTC. This codes for CASSIGTSGRAYNEQFF.

This clonotype has ten or more counts. The chain links TRBV6-2 or TRBV6-3 to TRBJ2-5; tentative D call: TRBD2 (6 bases). V was trimmed by 6 bases and J by 2 bases, leaving 13 bases between them. CDR1 is MNHEY and CDR2 is SVGEGT in the germline V gene. This CDR3 spans 14 amino acids. CDR3 residues: CASRGGARQETQYF. The CDR3 DNA follows: TGTGCCAGCAGGGGGGGAGCGAGACAAGAGACCCAGTACTTC.

The CDR3 nucleotides are TGTGCCAGCAGCCGGGGGGACAGGGTGACAGATACGCAGTATTTT. It codes for CASSRGDRVTDTQYF. The chain links TRBV3-1 to TRBJ2-3, with TRBD1 matching over 9 bases. V dropped 4 bases and J dropped 3; count of bases not matched to a gene: 5. Germline V gene sequence: CDR1 LGHDT, CDR2 YNNKEL (reference sequence). The CDR3 has 15 amino acids.

This clonotype was recorded a few times. V and J are TRBV10-3 and TRBJ2-4, with TRBD2 matching 9 bases. CDR1 is ENHRY and CDR2 is SYGVKD in the germline V gene. With V trimmed by 8 bases and J by 6 bases, 8 bases remained unmatched. There are 14 residues in the CDR3. CDR3 DNA sequence: TGTGCCATCGCCCCCTTAGCGGGAGTAAACATTCAGTACTTC. This codes for CAIAPLAGVNIQYF.

This clonotype was found many times. The chain recombines TRBV3-1 with TRBJ2-7; the D is unclear. CDR3 length equals 13 residues. The germline gives CDR1 LGHDT, CDR2 YNNKEL (reference sequence). V was cut by 1 base and J by 7 bases, with 11 bases left in between. For the CDR3, the DNA is TGTGCCAGCAGCCAAGGACGGAATGATGAGCAGTACTTC. This gives the protein CASSQGRNDEQYF.

There are many counts of this clonotype. This chain joins TRBV9 and TRBJ1-2; D may be TRBD1 (6 bases). The length of the CDR3 is 15 residues. Looked up from germline, CDR1 is SGDLS and CDR2 is YYNGEE. V lost 0 bases, J lost 4 bases, and 13 bases lay in between. The CDR3: CASSVGPGGAYGYTF. CDR3 DNA sequence: TGTGCCAGCAGCGTAGGACCTGGGGGCGCCTATGGCTACACCTTC.

Many counts were recorded for this clonotype. CDR3 residues: CASRPTPQGFGTDTQYF. The CDR3 DNA follows: TGTGCCAGCAGACCCACCCCTCAGGGCTTCGGCACAGATACGCAGTATTTT. The chain recombines TRBV27 with TRBJ2-3, with D maybe TRBD1 (5 bases). The CDR3 is made up of 17 amino acids. Germline CDR1 reads MNHEY; CDR2 reads SMNVEV (reference sequence). Trimming took off 6 bases at V and 1 base at J, with 20 bases between the two ends.

In this sample, this clonotype turned up a few times. The chain has TRBV2 and TRBJ2-7; D ambiguous. V was pared by 1 base and J by 1 base, with 11 bases between. This CDR3 comprises 15 residues. The germline CDR1 and CDR2 sequences are SNHLY and FYNNEI. CDR3 nucleotides: TGTGCCAGCAGTGAAGGGGCAAGAAAATCCTACGAGCAGTACTTC. It encodes CASSEGARKSYEQYF.

This clonotype has a handful of counts. The gene calls are TRBV12-3 or TRBV12-4 and TRBJ2-5; the D is unclear. V lost 3 bases to trimming and J lost 6 bases, with 11 bases between them. This CDR3 has 13 residues. CDR3 protein: CASSFDSRQTQYF. CDR3 nucleotide sequence: TGTGCCAGCAGTTTCGACTCCCGCCAGACCCAGTACTTC.

In its sample, this clonotype was seen many times. The CDR3 loop is CSARVSSVETQYF. The CDR3 DNA is TGCAGTGCTAGAGTTTCTAGTGTAGAGACCCAGTACTTC. The chain recombines TRBV20-1 with TRBJ2-5; D is uncertain. CDR1 is DFQATT and CDR2 is SNEGSKA in the germline V gene (reference sequence). V dropped 1 base and J dropped 4 bases, with 10 bases sitting between them. CDR3 length: 13 residues.

This clonotype was recorded at least ten times. The chain combines TRBV29-1 with TRBJ2-4; no clear D gene. The CDR3 totals 15 residues. Germline V gives CDR1 SQVTM, CDR2 ANQGSEA. Trimming cost V 4 bases and J 2 bases, with 15 bases left between them. This CDR3 reads CSVGGYPSSKNIQYF. Here the CDR3 DNA reads TGCAGCGTTGGCGGCTACCCTAGTTCCAAAAACATTCAGTACTTC.

The table lists this clonotype with a few counts. This sequence joins TRBV18 and TRBJ2-7, with D possibly being TRBD1 (6 bases). The ends were cut back, 5 bases at V and 6 bases at J, with 17 bases in the middle. The CDR3 runs 14 residues. The germline gives CDR1 KGHSH, CDR2 LQKENI. CDR3 coding DNA: TGTGCCAGCTCAGCCCGGGGACAACTCCTCGAGCAGTACTTC. The encoded protein is CASSARGQLLEQYF.

This clonotype was seen repeatedly, ten times or more. CDR3 sequence reads: CASSLGDFPYEQYF. The CDR3 nucleotides are TGCGCCAGCAGCTTGGGGGACTTCCCCTACGAGCAGTACTTC. V and J are TRBV5-1 and TRBJ2-7; a possible D gene is TRBD2 (6 bases). The CDR3 extends over 14 amino acids. Germline-derived CDR1 and CDR2 are SGHRS and YFSETQ. The V end lost 0 bases, the J end lost 2 bases, and 9 bases lay between the germline ends.

This clonotype was seen a handful of times. The chain joins TRBV5-1 to TRBJ2-1; D is unresolved. This CDR3 is built from 15 residues. CDR1 SGHRS and CDR2 YFSETQ come from the germline V gene. Trimming shortened V by 0 bases and J by 8 bases, and 15 bases separated the two germline ends. The CDR3 spells CASSLAPTPGDEQFF. Written as DNA, the CDR3 is TGCGCCAGCAGCTTGGCGCCGACACCAGGCGATGAGCAGTTCTTC. The full variable domain, with the rest looked up from reference TRBV5-1 and TRBJ2-1, is KAGVTQTPRYLIKTRGQQVTLSCSPISGHRSVSWYQQTPGQGLQFLFEYFSETQRNKGNFPGRFSGRQFSNSRSEMNVSTLELGDSALYLCASSLAPTPGDEQFFGPGTRLTVL.

At least ten counts were recorded for this clonotype. The chain is built from TRBV27 and TRBJ2-3; TRBD2 matches at 8 bases. Germline CDR1 is MNHEY and CDR2 is SMNVEV (reference sequence). The trim removed 2 bases at V and 4 bases at J, leaving 11 bases unmatched. The CDR3 consists of 17 residues. CDR3 sequence (DNA): TGTGCCAGCAGTTTAGAAGGTGCGGGGGGAAGTGCAGATACGCAGTATTTT. Protein sequence: CASSLEGAGGSADTQYF.

This clonotype was counted many times. The chain is built from TRBV18 and TRBJ1-1; D not resolved. V lost 6 bases and J 1 base, leaving 15 bases between the germline ends. This CDR3 is 15 amino acids long. Germline assignment: CDR1 KGHSH and CDR2 LQKENI. The CDR3 DNA reads as TGTGCCAGCTCGCAATATAAGGACGCGAACACTGAAGCTTTCTTT. Its translation is CASSQYKDANTEAFF.

The sample holds many counts of this clonotype. DNA of the CDR3: TGTGCCAGCAGCTCACAGGGTCTTGGGACTGAAGCTTTCTTT. Encoded protein: CASSSQGLGTEAFF. V is TRBV11-1 and J is TRBJ1-1, with D possibly being TRBD1 (6 bases). Trimming cost V 4 bases and J 5 bases, with 14 bases left between them. This CDR3 has 14 amino acids. Germline V gene data show CDR1 as SGHAT and CDR2 as FQDESV (reference sequence).

The rearrangement joins TRBV5-1 to TRBJ2-2; a possible D gene is TRBD1 (6 bases). The CDR3 loop spans 16 amino acids. V lost 2 bases, J lost 7 bases, and 18 bases lay in between. Germline assignment: CDR1 SGHRS and CDR2 YFSETQ. As DNA, the CDR3 is TGCGCCAGCAGCTTAACACCCTTAACAGGGAGCGGGGAGCTGTTTTTT. Protein: CASSLTPLTGSGELFF.

The chain uses TRBV7-2 and TRBJ2-2; 12 positions match TRBD2. Germline lookup yields CDR1 SGHTA and CDR2 FQGNSA. This CDR3 spans 19 amino acids. Losses at the gene ends were 1 base for V and 6 bases for J; bases not matched to a gene: 12. The CDR3 DNA reads as TGTGCCAGCAGCTTAGGTGGGGGCCTAGCGGGAGGGCCCTCCGGGGAGCTGTTTTTT. Its protein product is CASSLGGGLAGGPSGELFF.

Concerning this clonotype itself: A much larger clone differs from this one at a single base, so this may be a read error. The chain carries TRBV15 and TRBJ2-7; 7 nucleotides match TRBD1. The CDR3 loop spans 14 amino acids. CDR1 and CDR2 (germline): LNHNV, YYDKDF (reference sequence). Written as DNA, the CDR3 is TGTGCCACCCGGGCCGGGACAGAATCCTACGAGCAGTGCTTC. Translating it yields CATRAGTESYEQCF.

The genes are TRBV9 and TRBJ2-5; 8 positions match TRBD2. J lost 5 bases, V lost 5 bases, and 11 bases had no gene match. Germline V gives CDR1 SGDLS, CDR2 YYNGEE. CDR3 length: 15 amino acids. This chain's CDR3 is CASSSWASGSETQYF. In DNA form, the CDR3 reads TGTGCCAGCAGTTCGTGGGCTAGCGGGTCGGAGACCCAGTACTTC.

This clonotype was picked up a small number of times. The chain employs TRBV5-4 and TRBJ2-5, with D possibly matching TRBD2 (5 bases). The V end lost 0 bases, the J end lost 3 bases, and 12 bases lay between the germline ends. The germline CDR1 and CDR2 sequences are SGHNT and YYREEE (reference sequence). This CDR3 has 15 residues. CDR3 sequence reads: CASSLGLLTKETQYF. CDR3 DNA sequence: TGTGCCAGCAGCTTGGGCCTACTGACTAAAGAGACCCAGTACTTC.

This clonotype was recorded at least ten times. The V and J genes are TRBV20-1 and TRBJ2-7; 9 bases are shared with TRBD2. Germline trimming cut 6 bases from V and 6 bases from J; bases unmatched to any gene: 9. Germline V gene lookup returns CDR1 DFQATT and CDR2 SNEGSKA (reference sequence). CDR3 length equals 13 residues. This chain's CDR3 is CSANSGREPEQYF. In DNA, the CDR3 is TGCAGTGCCAATAGCGGGAGAGAACCCGAGCAGTACTTC.

This clonotype was seen a few times. This sequence joins TRBV19 and TRBJ1-3; 9 nucleotides agree with TRBD1. Germline trimming cut 0 bases from V and 1 base from J; bases unmatched to any gene: 4. The CDR3 consists of 17 residues. Looked up from germline, CDR1 is LNHDA and CDR2 is SQIVND (reference sequence). The CDR3 sequence is CASSIDPQGASGNTIYF. The CDR3 bases are TGTGCCAGTAGTATAGATCCACAGGGGGCGTCTGGAAACACCATATATTTT.

This rearrangement joins TRBV24-1 to TRBJ1-2, with TRBD1 as a possible D gene (5 bases). From germline, CDR1 is KGHDR and CDR2 SFDVKD. Between the trimmed V and J ends, which lost 5 bases and 2 bases, there was a span of 11 bases. This CDR3 comprises 14 residues. CDR3 nucleotides: TGTGCCACCAGTGCCGGACAACCGAACTATGGCTACACCTTC. This translates into CATSAGQPNYGYTF.

This clonotype was detected many times. V is TRBV3-1 and J is TRBJ1-1; D gene unclear. With 5 bases removed from V and 1 base from J, the gap between germline ends came to 14 bases. This CDR3 spans 15 amino acids. The germline V gene encodes CDR1 LGHDT and CDR2 YNNKEL (reference sequence). The DNA for the CDR3 is TGTGCCAGCAGCGATCGAACCCCCAGGAACACTGAAGCTTTCTTT. It yields the protein CASSDRTPRNTEAFF.